These 15 T cell receptor beta chains originate from one sample sequenced in a study of response to subunit inactivated influenza vaccine. MiXCR, applied by TCRdb to the RT-PCR reads, yields one record per CDR3 protein. Here the sample spans over 750,000 distinct CDR3 sequences, roughly 20% being singletons. Sequenced here: PBMCs from blood, sampled 4 to 6 days after vaccination. The receptors shown here come from a man aged 45-65 years who received an inactivated influenza vaccine.

The V and J genes are TRBV5-4 and TRBJ2-7; possibly TRBD1 or TRBD2 for D (5 bases each). There are 15 residues in the CDR3. The germline V gene encodes CDR1 SGHNT and CDR2 YYREEE (reference sequence). V was cut by 4 bases and J by 2 bases, with 16 bases left in between. The CDR3 bases are TGTGCCAGCAGCCAAGCGGACACGAACACCTACGAGCAGTACTTC. Residues: CASSQADTNTYEQYF.

The chain employs TRBV11-3 and TRBJ2-5, with D unresolved. V was pared by 2 bases and J by 4 bases, with 14 bases between. The CDR3 is made up of 15 amino acids. The germline V gene has CDR1 SGHNT and CDR2 YENEEA. DNA of the CDR3: TGTGCCAGCAGCTTATCTGGGCTACTCGGAGAGACCCAGTACTTC. This encodes CASSLSGLLGETQYF.

The V call is TRBV24-1, the J call TRBJ2-1; no firm D call. Trimming took 3 bases from V and 5 from J, leaving 10 bases between them. Germline CDR1 is KGHDR and CDR2 is SFDVKD. The CDR3 length is 14 residues. CDR3 residues: CATSDPRPNNEQFF. CDR3 sequence (DNA): TGTGCCACCAGTGATCCCAGGCCCAACAATGAGCAGTTCTTC.

This clonotype has just a few counts. The rearrangement joins TRBV29-1 to TRBJ2-5; D possibly corresponds to TRBD1 (5 bases). Per germline, CDR1 SQVTM and CDR2 ANQGSEA. The CDR3 spans 13 residues. V lost 7 bases and J 1 base, leaving 13 bases between the germline ends. This chain's CDR3 is CSASSGPQETQYF. The CDR3 DNA is TGCAGCGCCTCCTCAGGGCCCCAAGAGACCCAGTACTTC.

The chain carries TRBV9 and TRBJ2-1, with D tentatively TRBD2 (6 bases). Germline V CDR1 and CDR2: SGDLS, YYNGEE. The CDR3 consists of 17 residues. The V end was cut by 0 bases, the J end by 7 bases, with 20 bases between. CDR3 bases: TGTGCCAGCAGCGTAGTCCTAAACGGGGGTTTACGGAATGAGCAGTTCTTC. Translation gives CASSVVLNGGLRNEQFF.

This clonotype was detected only a few times. This chain links TRBV7-2 with TRBJ2-7; D gene uncertain. V was pared by 5 bases and J by 0 bases, with 14 bases between. CDR3 length: 15 amino acids. Germline CDR1 SGHTA, CDR2 FQGNSA. The CDR3 loop is CASSPSSGFSYEQYF. CDR3 sequence (DNA): TGTGCCAGCAGCCCATCCTCCGGATTCTCCTACGAGCAGTACTTC.

This chain links TRBV7-2 with TRBJ1-2; TRBD1 agrees at 9 bases. The CDR3 has 16 amino acids. The V gene's germline CDR1 is SGHTA and CDR2 FQGNSA. Trimming at V came to 1 base and at J to 4 bases, leaving 7 bases not matched to a gene. The CDR3 spells CASSLVADRGSYGYTF. CDR3 in DNA: TGTGCCAGCAGCTTAGTTGCGGACAGGGGTTCCTATGGCTACACCTTC.

The gene calls are TRBV6-2 or TRBV6-3 and TRBJ2-1, with a tentative D call TRBD2 (7 bases). Trimming pared 7 bases from V and 4 bases from J, leaving 14 bases between. This CDR3 has 14 amino acids. Germline CDR1 is MNHEY and CDR2 is SVGEGT. CDR3 bases: TGTGCCAGCAAAGGGGGGGGGCAGTACAATGAGCAGTTCTTC. This encodes CASKGGGQYNEQFF.

This clonotype has at least ten counts. J is TRBJ1-2 and V is TRBV6-5; D unclear. Germline-derived CDR1 and CDR2 are MNHEY and SVGAGI. V was clipped by 0 bases and J by 7 bases, with 15 bases between them. This CDR3 region has 15 residues. The CDR3 region is CASSYSIGVSAGYTF. In nucleotides, the CDR3 is TGTGCCAGCAGTTACTCGATAGGCGTGTCAGCTGGCTACACCTTC.

This chain joins TRBV20-1 and TRBJ1-1, with TRBD1 matching over 10 bases. The CDR3 consists of 14 residues. Germline V gives CDR1 DFQATT, CDR2 SNEGSKA (reference sequence). With V trimmed by 5 bases and J by 1 base, 4 bases remained unmatched. CDR3 sequence (DNA): TGCAGTGCTGTGGGACAGGGGACGAACACTGAAGCTTTCTTT. Protein product: CSAVGQGTNTEAFF.

This clonotype has just a few counts. The rearrangement uses TRBV7-8 and TRBJ2-7, with TRBD1 matching 7 bases. Germline CDR1 SGHVS, CDR2 FQNEAQ. V gave up 0 bases and J gave up 6 bases; unmatched junction bases: 2. The CDR3 has 13 residues. The CDR3 DNA reads TGTGCCAGCAGCTTAGCTCCAGGGGGCGAGCAGTACTTC. Its protein product is CASSLAPGGEQYF.

In its sample, this clonotype was seen many times. This chain joins TRBV6-1 and TRBJ2-3; D perhaps matches TRBD1 (6 bases). The CDR3 sequence is 15 residues long. CDR1 and CDR2 (germline): MNHNS, SASEGT. V was cut by 6 bases and J by 4 bases, with 17 bases left in between. CDR3 region: CASRDPRGMADTQYF. The CDR3 nucleotides read TGTGCCAGCAGAGATCCCAGGGGCATGGCAGATACGCAGTATTTT.

This clonotype was seen only a few times. V and J are TRBV12-3 or TRBV12-4 and TRBJ2-7, with D possibly being TRBD2 (5 bases). The length of the CDR3 is 15 residues. Trimming removed 5 bases from V and 3 bases from J, with 17 bases in between. The CDR3 region has the DNA TGTGCCAGCAGTCCTAGGGTGTACGGAGGCTACGAGCAGTACTTC. Translating it yields CASSPRVYGGYEQYF.

The chain combines TRBV24-1 with TRBJ2-4; 10 bases align to TRBD2. The germline gives CDR1 KGHDR, CDR2 SFDVKD. The CDR3 consists of 15 residues. V trimming: 4 bases; J trimming: 7 bases; junction bases outside the gene matches: 6. This chain's CDR3 is CATSDASGRGNIQYF. For the CDR3, the DNA is TGTGCCACCAGTGACGCTAGCGGGAGAGGGAACATTCAGTACTTC.

The chain employs TRBV4-1 and TRBJ2-3, with a tentative D call TRBD1 (6 bases). This CDR3 region has 17 residues. Germline CDR1 MGHRA, CDR2 YSYEKL. V was shortened by 3 bases and J by 0 bases, with 16 bases between the two germline ends. CDR3 sequence: CASSQAIQGSSTDTQYF. CDR3 nucleotides: TGCGCCAGCAGCCAGGCGATACAGGGTTCTAGCACAGATACGCAGTATTTT.